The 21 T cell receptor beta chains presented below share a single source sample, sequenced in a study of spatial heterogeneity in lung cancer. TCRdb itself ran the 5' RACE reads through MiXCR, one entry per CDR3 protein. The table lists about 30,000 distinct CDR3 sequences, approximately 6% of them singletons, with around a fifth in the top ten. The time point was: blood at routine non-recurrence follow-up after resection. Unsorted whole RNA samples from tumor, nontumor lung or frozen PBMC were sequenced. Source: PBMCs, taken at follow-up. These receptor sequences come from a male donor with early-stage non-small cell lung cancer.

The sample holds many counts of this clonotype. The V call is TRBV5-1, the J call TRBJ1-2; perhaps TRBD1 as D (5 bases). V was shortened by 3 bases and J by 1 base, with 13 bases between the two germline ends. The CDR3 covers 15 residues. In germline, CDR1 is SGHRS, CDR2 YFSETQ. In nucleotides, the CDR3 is TGCGCCAGCAGCTCACAGCCGGGGGGTAACTATGGCTACACCTTC. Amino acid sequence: CASSSQPGGNYGYTF.

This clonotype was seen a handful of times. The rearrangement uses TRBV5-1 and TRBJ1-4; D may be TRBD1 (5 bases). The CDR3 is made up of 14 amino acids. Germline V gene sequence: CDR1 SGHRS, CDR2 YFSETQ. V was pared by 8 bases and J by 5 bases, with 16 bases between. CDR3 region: CASKNGTFNEKLFF. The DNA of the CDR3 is TGCGCCAGTAAAAACGGGACTTTCAATGAAAAACTGTTTTTT.

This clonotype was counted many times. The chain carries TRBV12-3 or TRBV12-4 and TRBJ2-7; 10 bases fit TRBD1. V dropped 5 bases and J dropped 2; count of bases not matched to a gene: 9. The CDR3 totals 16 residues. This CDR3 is CASSGPGTGDPYEQYF. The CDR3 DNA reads TGTGCCAGCAGTGGACCCGGGACAGGGGATCCCTACGAGCAGTACTTC.

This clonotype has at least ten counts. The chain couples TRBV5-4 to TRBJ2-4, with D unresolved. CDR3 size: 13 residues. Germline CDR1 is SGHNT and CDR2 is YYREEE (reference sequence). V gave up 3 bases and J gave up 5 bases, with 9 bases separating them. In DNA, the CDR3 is TGTGCCAGCAGCTCGTACGTGGAAAACATTCAGTACTTC. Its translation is CASSSYVENIQYF.

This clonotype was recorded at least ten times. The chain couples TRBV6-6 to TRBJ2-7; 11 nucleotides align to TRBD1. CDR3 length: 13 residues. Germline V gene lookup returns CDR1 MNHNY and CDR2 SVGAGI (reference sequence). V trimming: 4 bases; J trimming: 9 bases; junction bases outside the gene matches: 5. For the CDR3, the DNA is TGTGCCAGCAGTTGGGACAGGGGGAACGCGCAGTACGTC. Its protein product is CASSWDRGNAQYV.

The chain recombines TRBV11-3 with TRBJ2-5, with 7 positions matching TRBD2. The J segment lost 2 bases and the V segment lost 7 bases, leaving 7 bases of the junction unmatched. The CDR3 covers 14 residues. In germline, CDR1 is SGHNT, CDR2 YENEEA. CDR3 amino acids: CASTRDGGQETQYF. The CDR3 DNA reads TGTGCCAGCACCAGGGACGGGGGGCAAGAGACCCAGTACTTC.

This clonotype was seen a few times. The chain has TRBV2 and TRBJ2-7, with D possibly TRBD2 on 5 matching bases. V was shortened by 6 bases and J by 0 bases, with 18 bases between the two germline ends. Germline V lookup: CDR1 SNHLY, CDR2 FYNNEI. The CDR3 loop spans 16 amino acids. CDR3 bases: TGTGCCAGCAGCCCCGAAAGGACTGCCTTCTCCTACGAGCAGTACGTC. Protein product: CASSPERTAFSYEQYV.

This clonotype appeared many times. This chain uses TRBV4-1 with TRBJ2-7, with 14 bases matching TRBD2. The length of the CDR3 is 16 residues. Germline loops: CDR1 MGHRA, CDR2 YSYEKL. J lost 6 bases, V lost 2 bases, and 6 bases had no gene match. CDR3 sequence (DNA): TGCGCCAGCAGCCAACCTGGGACTAGCGGGAGTGGCGAGCAGTACGTC. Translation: CASSQPGTSGSGEQYV.

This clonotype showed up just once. This CDR3 reads CASSDKDRLNEKLFF. In DNA form, the CDR3 reads TGTGCCAGCAGTGATAAGGACAGGCTTAATGAAAAACTGTTTTTT. The chain is built from TRBV6-1 and TRBJ1-4; 7 bases line up with TRBD1. The CDR3 runs to 15 residues. CDR1 is MNHNS and CDR2 is SASEGT in the germline V gene. The V and J ends lost 3 bases and 4 bases, in that order; junction bases with no gene match: 5.

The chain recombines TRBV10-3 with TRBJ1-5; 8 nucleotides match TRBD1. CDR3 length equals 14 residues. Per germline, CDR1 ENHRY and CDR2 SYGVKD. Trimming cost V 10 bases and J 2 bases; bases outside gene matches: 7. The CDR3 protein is CASRGTGRNQPQHF. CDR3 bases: TGTGCCAGTAGGGGGACAGGACGCAATCAGCCCCAGCATTTT.

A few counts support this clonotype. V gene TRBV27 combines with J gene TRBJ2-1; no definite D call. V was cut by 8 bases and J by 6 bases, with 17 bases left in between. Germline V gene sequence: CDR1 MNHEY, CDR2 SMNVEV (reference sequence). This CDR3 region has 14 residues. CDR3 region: CASALEGLGNEQFF. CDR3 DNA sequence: TGTGCCAGCGCCCTAGAAGGGCTGGGCAATGAGCAGTTCTTC.

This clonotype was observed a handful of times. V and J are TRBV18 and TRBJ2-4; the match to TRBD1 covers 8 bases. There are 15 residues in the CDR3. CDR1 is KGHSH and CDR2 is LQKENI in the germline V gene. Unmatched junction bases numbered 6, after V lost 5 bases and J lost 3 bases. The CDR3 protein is CASSTLTGVKNIQYF. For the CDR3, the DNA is TGTGCCAGCTCAACCCTGACAGGGGTCAAAAACATTCAGTACTTC.

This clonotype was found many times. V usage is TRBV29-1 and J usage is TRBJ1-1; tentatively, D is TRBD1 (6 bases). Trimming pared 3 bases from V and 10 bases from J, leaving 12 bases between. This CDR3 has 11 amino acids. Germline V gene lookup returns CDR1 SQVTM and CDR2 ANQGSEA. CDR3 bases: TGCAGCGTTGAGAGGGGGTTGGGAGCTTTCTTT. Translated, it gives CSVERGLGAFF. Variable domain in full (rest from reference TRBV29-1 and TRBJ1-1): SAVISQKPSRDICQRGTSLTIQCQVDSQVTMMFWYRQQPGQSLTLIATANQGSEATYESGFVIDKFPISRPNLTFSTLTVSNMSPEDSSIYLCSVERGLGAFFGQGTRLTVV.

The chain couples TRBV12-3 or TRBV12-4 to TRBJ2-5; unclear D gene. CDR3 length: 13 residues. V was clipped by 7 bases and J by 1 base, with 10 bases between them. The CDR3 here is CASTGSSQETQYF. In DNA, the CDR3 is TGTGCCAGCACGGGTAGTAGCCAAGAGACCCAGTACTTC.

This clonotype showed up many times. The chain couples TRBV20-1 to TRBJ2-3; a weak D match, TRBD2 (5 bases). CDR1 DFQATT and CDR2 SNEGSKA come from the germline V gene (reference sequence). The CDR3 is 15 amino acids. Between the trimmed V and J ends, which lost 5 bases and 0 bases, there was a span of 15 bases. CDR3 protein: CSASGAGPSTDTQYF. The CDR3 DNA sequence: TGCAGTGCTTCAGGTGCGGGTCCTAGCACAGATACGCAGTATTTT.

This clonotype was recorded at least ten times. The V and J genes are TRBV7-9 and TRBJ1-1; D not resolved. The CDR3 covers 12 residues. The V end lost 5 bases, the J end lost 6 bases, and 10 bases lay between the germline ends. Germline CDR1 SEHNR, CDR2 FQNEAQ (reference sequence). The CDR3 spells CASSTTGAEAFF. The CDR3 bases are TGTGCCAGCAGCACGACGGGAGCTGAAGCTTTCTTT.

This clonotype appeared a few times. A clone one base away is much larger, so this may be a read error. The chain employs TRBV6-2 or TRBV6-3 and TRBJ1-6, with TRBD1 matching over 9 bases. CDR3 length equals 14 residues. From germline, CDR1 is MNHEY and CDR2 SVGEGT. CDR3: CASSRTGDNSSLHF. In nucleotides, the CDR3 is TGTGCCAGCAGTCGGACAGGGGACAATTCATCCCTCCACTTT.

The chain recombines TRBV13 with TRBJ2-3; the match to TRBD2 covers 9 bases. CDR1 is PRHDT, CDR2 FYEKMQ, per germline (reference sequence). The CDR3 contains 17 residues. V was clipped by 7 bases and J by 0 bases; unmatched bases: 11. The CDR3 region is CASTREMTSGSTDTQYF. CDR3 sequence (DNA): TGTGCCAGCACCCGAGAGATGACTAGCGGTAGCACAGATACGCAGTATTTT. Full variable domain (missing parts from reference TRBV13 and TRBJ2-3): AAGVIQSPRHLIKEKRETATLKCYPIPRHDTVYWYQQGPGQDPQFLISFYEKMQSDKGSIPDRFSAQQFSDYHSELNMSSLELGDSALYFCASTREMTSGSTDTQYFGPGTRLTVL.

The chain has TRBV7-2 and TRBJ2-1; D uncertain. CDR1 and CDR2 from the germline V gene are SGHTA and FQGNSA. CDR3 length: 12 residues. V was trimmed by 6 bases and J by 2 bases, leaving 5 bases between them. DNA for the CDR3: TGTGCCAGCAGTTCGGCCTACAATGAGCAGTTCTTC. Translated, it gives CASSSAYNEQFF.

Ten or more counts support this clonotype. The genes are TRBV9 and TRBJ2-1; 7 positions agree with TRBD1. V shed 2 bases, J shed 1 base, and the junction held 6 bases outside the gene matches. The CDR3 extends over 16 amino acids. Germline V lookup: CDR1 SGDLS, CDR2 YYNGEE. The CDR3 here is CASSVRGLPSYNEQFF. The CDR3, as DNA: TGTGCCAGCAGCGTGAGGGGGCTCCCTTCCTACAATGAGCAGTTCTTC.

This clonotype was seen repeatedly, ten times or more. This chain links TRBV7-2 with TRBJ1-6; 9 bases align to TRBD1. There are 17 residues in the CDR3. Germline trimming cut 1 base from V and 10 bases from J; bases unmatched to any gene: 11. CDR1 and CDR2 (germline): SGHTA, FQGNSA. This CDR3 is CASSLEWPGQGLSPLHF. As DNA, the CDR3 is TGTGCCAGCAGCTTAGAGTGGCCGGGACAGGGATTATCACCCCTCCACTTT.